The rows below give T cell receptor beta chains drawn from one sample of a study of shared clonotypes between healthy human individuals. Measured with immunoSEQ multiplex PCR; TCRdb has only the in-frame clones, and not every one. The table includes 2.3 million or so clones, 93% detected once. The specimen was naive CD4+ T cells from PBMCs. All receptors come from a man aged 18 to 29 in good health. Some clones in this sample may be carry-over from other donors' samples. The CDR3 runs from the conserved cysteine through the conserved F or W. Fields, in order: clone size, V gene, D gene, J gene, CDR3 protein, CDR3 DNA. A D gene is named only where the DNA matches it firmly. Where a row states a size, it is once, few, many or the class of an expanded clone; other rows omit it.

once	TRBV20-1	NA	TRBJ2-1	CSAPLRNEQFF	TGCAGTGCCCCCCTTCGCAATGAGCAGTTCTTC
NA	TRBV27	NA	TRBJ2-7	CASSLTGTGEQYF	TGTGCCAGCAGCCTCACGGGGACGGGGGAGCAGTACTTC
once	TRBV10-1	NA	TRBJ2-1	CASSEQASYNEQFF	TGCGCCAGCAGTGAACAGGCGTCCTACAATGAGCAGTTCTTC
NA	TRBV2	NA	TRBJ2-1	CASSEALPKYNEQFF	TGTGCCAGCAGCGAGGCCCTACCCAAATACAATGAGCAGTTCTTC
NA	TRBV5-1	TRBD2	TRBJ2-1	CASSSPSGYSYNEQFF	TGCGCCAGCAGCTCCCCTAGCGGCTACTCCTACAATGAGCAGTTCTTC
NA	TRBV27	NA	TRBJ1-1	CASSLYPRVPSTEAFF	TGTGCCAGCAGTTTATATCCACGCGTCCCTTCAACTGAAGCTTTCTTT
NA	TRBV7-3	NA	TRBJ2-3	CASSSVSGDTQYF	TGTGCCAGCAGCTCCGTTTCGGGAGATACGCAGTATTTT
NA	TRBV28	TRBD1	TRBJ2-7	CASSLTGQGGDKQYF	TGTGCCAGCAGTTTAACGGGACAGGGGGGCGATAAGCAGTACTTC
once	TRBV5-1	TRBD2	TRBJ2-3	CASSLAGGGTDTQYF	TGCGCCAGCAGCCTAGCGGGAGGGGGCACAGATACGCAGTATTTT
NA	TRBV28	TRBD2	TRBJ2-5	CASSTEDGRAPETQYF	TGTGCCAGCAGTACGGAAGACGGGAGGGCCCCCGAGACCCAGTACTTC
once	TRBV12-1	NA	TRBJ2-7	CASSFRDRAYEQYF	TGTGCCAGCAGCTTCCGGGACAGGGCCTACGAGCAGTACTTC
NA	TRBV6-5	NA	TRBJ2-3	CASSYGVIGTQYF	TGTGCCAGCAGTTATGGCGTCATTGGTACGCAGTATTTT
NA	TRBV20-1	NA	TRBJ2-7	CSASSYEQYF	TGCAGTGCTAGCAGTTACGAGCAGTACTTC
NA	TRBV7-3	TRBD2	TRBJ2-2	CASSLAGVQNTGELFF	TGTGCCAGCAGTCTAGCGGGAGTGCAAAACACCGGGGAGCTGTTTTTT
NA	TRBV7-2	TRBD1	TRBJ1-5	CASSFDRGGYQPQHF	TGTGCCAGCAGCTTCGACAGGGGGGGGTATCAGCCCCAGCATTTT
NA	TRBV5-4	TRBD2	TRBJ2-5	CASSLEGLAGGHQETQYF	TGTGCCAGCAGCTTGGAGGGACTAGCGGGAGGTCATCAAGAGACCCAGTACTTC
once	TRBV6-1	TRBD1	TRBJ2-7	CASSARQGVYEQYF	TGTGCCAGCAGTGCCAGACAGGGTGTCTACGAGCAGTACTTC
NA	TRBV29-1	NA	TRBJ2-1	CSVAGSPYNEQFF	TGCAGCGTTGCCGGGAGTCCCTACAATGAGCAGTTCTTC
NA	TRBV5-1	TRBD2	TRBJ2-5	CASSLGLADLQETQYF	TGCGCCAGCAGCTTGGGGCTAGCGGACTTACAAGAGACCCAGTACTTC
NA	TRBV5-1	NA	TRBJ1-4	CASSPTGGQLNEKLFF	TGCGCCAGCAGCCCAACCGGAGGGCAGCTTAATGAAAAACTGTTTTTT
NA	TRBV2	TRBD2	TRBJ2-3	CASIKGLADLTDTQYF	TGTGCCAGCATAAAGGGACTAGCGGACCTCACAGATACGCAGTATTTT
NA	TRBV10-2	TRBD1	TRBJ2-7	CASRAGTATYEQYF	TGCGCCAGCAGGGCCGGGACAGCCACCTACGAGCAGTACTTC
NA	TRBV18	NA	TRBJ2-1	CASSLTILASSSYNEQFF	TGTGCCAGCTCACTAACGATCCTCGCTAGTAGCTCCTACAATGAGCAGTTCTTC
NA	TRBV12-5	TRBD2	TRBJ2-1	CASGRTSGRAEQFF	TGTGCTAGTGGAAGGACTAGCGGGAGGGCCGAGCAGTTCTTC
NA	TRBV30	NA	TRBJ2-3	CAWSGSGAMGDTQYF	TGTGCCTGGAGCGGCTCAGGGGCTATGGGAGATACGCAGTATTTT
NA	TRBV4-3	NA	TRBJ2-5	CASSQLPTGLLQETQYF	TGCGCCAGCAGCCAGCTACCGACGGGGTTATTACAAGAGACCCAGTACTTC
NA	TRBV4-1	NA	TRBJ1-3	CASSQGYLGSGNTIYF	TGCGCCAGCAGCCAAGGATACCTAGGATCTGGAAACACCATATATTTT
few	TRBV2	NA	TRBJ2-7	CASWDGAYEQYF	TGTGCCAGTTGGGACGGGGCCTACGAGCAGTACTTC
NA	TRBV6-1	NA	TRBJ2-6	CASSAGSSGANVLTF	TGTGCCAGCAGTGCAGGGAGCTCTGGGGCCAACGTCCTGACTTTC
NA	TRBV5-3	NA	TRBJ1-1	CARSLLDRPLWNTEAFF	TGTGCCAGAAGCCTATTAGACAGGCCCCTATGGAACACTGAAGCTTTCTTT
NA	TRBV4-3	NA	TRBJ1-4	CASSQVQLTNEKLFF	TGCGCCAGCAGCCAAGTACAGCTTACTAATGAAAAACTGTTTTTT
NA	TRBV7-2	NA	TRBJ2-7	CASSTGAYEQYF	TGTGCCAGCAGCACCGGGGCCTACGAGCAGTACTTC
NA	TRBV6-1	NA	TRBJ2-1	CASSEYLWQFF	TGTGCCAGCAGTGAATACCTGTGGCAGTTCTTC
NA	TRBV2	NA	TRBJ1-2	CASSEAPRRGNYGYTF	TGTGCCAGCAGTGAAGCGCCTAGGAGGGGAAACTATGGCTACACCTTC
NA	TRBV5-4	TRBD1	TRBJ2-7	CASSFRPTGGSYEQYF	TGTGCCAGCAGCTTCCGACCGACAGGGGGCTCCTACGAGCAGTACTTC
NA	TRBV7-3	NA	TRBJ2-1	CASSLAGSLYNEQFF	TGTGCCAGCAGCTTAGCCGGGTCCCTCTACAATGAGCAGTTCTTC